Listed here is a single TCR beta chain. Antigen: not known. V lost 7 bases and J 1 base, leaving 13 bases between the germline ends. Germline assignment: CDR1 MNHGY and CDR2 SVAAGI. The CDR3 loop spans 14 amino acids. This specimen comes from a study of OX40 agonist ivuxolimab in advanced cancers. Study details: Averaging roughly 60 years in age, with a range of roughly 20 to 90, the cohort was 80% to 90% male. People who had prior anti-PD-1, anti-PD-L1 or anti-CTLA-4 therapy could take part, and under 45% had some.

TCRdb's copy holds only in-frame clones and misses some; the assay was immunoSEQ multiplex PCR. This sample yields tens of thousands of clones, of which 75% to 85% are seen a single time; 9.5% belongs to the top ten. The study, taken as a whole, reports: On average, CD8+ T cells showed a greater number of expanded clones than CD4+.

V and J are TRBV6-9 and TRBJ1-1; D call uncertain. The TCR comes from an adult with an advanced solid tumor such as melanoma, head and neck, liver or kidney cancer. The sequences come from CD4+ or CD8+ T cells sorted from blood, collected in a trial of the OX40 agonist ivuxolimab. The CDR3 reads CASTSKQSNTEAFF. In DNA, the CDR3 is TGTGCCAGCACCAGTAAGCAGTCGAACACTGAAGCTTTCTTT.